The clone carrying this TCR beta chain was counted once. The sample belongs to a study of blood T cell repertoires in COVID-19. Study overall: Sample material is recorded as cDNA or gDNA derived from T cells, B-cell-depleted T cells, or PBMCs.

Method: immunoSEQ multiplex PCR; TCRdb's copy keeps in-frame clones and lacks some. The data hold about 190,000 clones, with 88% observed a single time. Germline V gives CDR1 LNHDA, CDR2 SQIVND (reference sequence). V lost 7 bases, J lost 6 bases, and 3 bases stayed unmatched. The CDR3 covers 11 residues. V and J are TRBV19 and TRBJ2-7; 7 nucleotides align to TRBD1. The TCR sequence derives from a man aged 25 to 40 with acute or convalescent COVID-19. The sample comprised peripheral blood. CDR3: CASNNRGEQYF. In DNA form, the CDR3 reads TGTGCCAGTAACAACAGGGGCGAGCAGTACTTC.